The present T cell receptor beta chain was sequenced within a study of shared clonotypes between healthy human individuals (dated by TCRdb to the early 2020s). Turning to the overall study: Two women and a few men aged 18 to 49 years were included in the cohort. To estimate repertoire size and how much clonotypes are shared between individuals, the study performed deep sequencing of blood TCR repertoires from a handful of healthy adults. Libraries were prepared and TCR repertoires were sequenced by different laboratories using diverse techniques, in order to increase sequencing depth and limit assay-specific biases. Each donor's leukapheresis produced roughly between roughly 0.85 and 10 billion PBMCs.

V and J are truncated by 1 base and 1 base respectively, leaving an intervening sequence of 13 bases. Reading the germline V gene gives CDR1 MGHRA and CDR2 YSYEKL. Reading from cysteine to phenylalanine, the CDR3 counts 16 amino acids. The sequence is cut down to CDR3 DNA, 48 bases in frame from base 1. Concerning this clone itself: The antigen it recognizes is unknown. Base qualities were left out, and no much larger clone turns up one base away.

The donors were healthy, HIV-negative adults with no recently reported acute infections or vaccinations. All donors were Caucasian adults living in Nashville, Tennessee, USA. For unsorted samples, some 90 million PBMCs were counted, and genomic DNA was extracted using the QIAamp DNA Blood Mini kit. Blood was collected by leukapheresis, and PBMCs were isolated by Ficoll-Histopaque density gradient centrifugation and then cryopreserved in liquid nitrogen vapor phase. TCR CDR3 regions were amplified from genomic DNA by multiplex PCR using the deep immunoSEQ assay. For each cell subset, the extracted genomic DNA was distributed evenly across all wells of several immunoSEQ 96-well plates, and each plate served as one replicate. For unsorted PBMC, 250 to 300 ng genomic DNA, equal to around 30,000 T cell genomes, was loaded into each replicate PCR. Unsorted PBMC genomic DNA was sequenced across ten immunoSEQ deep assay plates. The purified libraries were quantified using a Qubit 3.0 fluorometer, sized with a Bioanalyzer 2100, and then quantified again using the KAPA Library Quantification kit. A separate single-read 150-cycle Illumina NextSeq 550 flow cell was used to sequence each immunoSEQ 96-well plate. The study's processing was this. The immunoSEQ output contained only junctional sequences without quality scores, so filtering could not match that applied to full-length reads. Sequences were annotated with PyIR, a Python wrapper for IgBLAST v1.9, and V/J genes and CDR3 were assigned using IMGT germline references. Reads were removed for weak V/J assignments (E-value above 1e-6), missing CDR3, stop codons, out-of-frame junctions, or ambiguous translated residues. V3J clonotypes were defined as sequences sharing an identical inferred V gene, J gene, and CDR3 amino acid sequence. The percentage overlap between two repertoires was calculated by dividing the number of shared unique clonotypes by the size of the smaller repertoire. RTK rarefaction, the Chao1 estimator, and Recon v2.1 estimates of unobserved clonotypes were used to assess repertoire richness. TCRdb took over this immuneACCESS table, retaining in-frame rearrangements with V and J assigned. Such tables are incomplete; in checked studies, under half of the missing clones stem from an unresolved V gene, and the remainder is unexplained. V and J calls and clone size come straight from that table; D and trimming were deduced from the DNA. Present in this sample are about 600,000 clones, 70% to 80% of which were seen just once. The top ten clones comprise around 13% of the sample.

Study-wide conclusions, independent of this receptor: Pairwise subsampling indicated that sequencing depth was expected to affect the degree of clonotype sharing among donors. Only blood was sampled, and tissue TCR repertoires likely differ from those in blood. Because the study included only a small number of donors, the genetic and exposure-history diversity represented was limited.

The chain uses TRBV4-1 and TRBJ1-2; TRBD1 is possibly the D segment (5 matching bases). The sequencing sample was made of PBMCs. The clonotype comes from a woman aged 40 to 50 in good health. Some clones in this sample may be carry-over from other donors' samples. The CDR3 loop reads CASSQADRPHNYGYTF. The DNA is TGCGCCAGCAGCCAAGCTGACAGACCTCATAACTATGGCTACACCTTC.